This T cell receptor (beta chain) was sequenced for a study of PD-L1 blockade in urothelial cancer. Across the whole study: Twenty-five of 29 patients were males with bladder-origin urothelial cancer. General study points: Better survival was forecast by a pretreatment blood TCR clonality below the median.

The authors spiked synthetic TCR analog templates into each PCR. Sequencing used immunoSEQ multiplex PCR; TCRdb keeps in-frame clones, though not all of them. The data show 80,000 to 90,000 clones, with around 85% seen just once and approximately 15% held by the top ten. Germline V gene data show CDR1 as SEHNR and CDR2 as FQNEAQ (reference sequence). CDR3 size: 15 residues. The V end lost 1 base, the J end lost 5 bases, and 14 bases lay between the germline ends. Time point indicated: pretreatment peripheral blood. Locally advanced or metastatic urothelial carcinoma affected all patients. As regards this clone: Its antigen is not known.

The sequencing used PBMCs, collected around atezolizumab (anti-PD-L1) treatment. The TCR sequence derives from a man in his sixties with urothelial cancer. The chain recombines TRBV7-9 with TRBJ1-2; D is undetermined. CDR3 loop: CASSLDNQGGYGYTF. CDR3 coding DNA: TGTGCCAGCAGCTTAGATAATCAAGGAGGTTATGGCTACACCTTC.